The present entry profiles one T cell receptor beta chain with its context. This clonotype has a count of ten or more. The clone's antigen remains unknown. It has no much larger one-base neighbor in the sample; base qualities were not kept. From the cysteine up to the phenylalanine, the CDR3 has a length of 14 residues. Here the CDR3 DNA is all that survives: 42 bases in frame from base 1. V and J are truncated by 5 bases and 0 bases respectively, leaving an intervening sequence of 10 bases. The data derive from a study of response to subunit inactivated influenza vaccine (dated by TCRdb to 2017 to 2018). With regard to the full study: Deep quantitative T cell receptor repertoire profiling was used in the study to track responses to a trivalent subunit inactivated influenza vaccine. Points the paper makes about the study in general: The authors suggested that each seasonal influenza vaccination may recruit only a limited number of new T cells.

Preparation of the library involved RT-PCR. TCRdb records Illumina HiSeq 2500 as the sequencer. The raw public reads went through TCRdb reprocessing: fastp at Q25, MiXCR clone calling, in-frame beta chains kept. Here each entry gathers all rows of one CDR3 protein and keeps the most common genes and DNA. Counted in this sample were roughly 550,000 distinct CDR3 sequences; approximately 22% of them appeared once. The ten biggest clones cover 2.5% to 3% of the sample. These same data were also listed under a study on T cells expressing NK-cell markers. According to the second study: The TCR beta cDNA libraries were made using 5'RACE template switching, a step that added both a universal primer site and unique molecular identifiers. Three sorted T-cell subsets (CD3+CD56+NKG2C+, CD3+CD56+NKG2C- and CD3+CD56-NKG2C+) from several donors had their TCR beta-chain repertoires profiled. Seven of the eight sequenced donors were HCMV-seropositive and one was HCMV-seronegative. In several experiments an anti-gammadeltaTCR antibody was added to restrict sorting to alphabetaTCR-expressing T cells. For several donors, the dominant CD3+CD56+NKG2C+ clonotypes were among the top 10 CD8+ clonotypes and accounted for about 1.0-8% of CD8+ T cells. Those dominant clonotypes were again the most abundant among CD3+CD56-NKG2C+ cells in several donors, at about 25-65%. It remained unclear whether the expanded NKG2C-expressing T cell clones were specific for HCMV antigens. Randomly selected healthy volunteers, three men and five women, were used as the eight sequenced donors. To determine HCMV serostatus, a commercial ELISA kit was used to detect HCMV-specific IgG in serum. Ficoll density gradient centrifugation was used to isolate peripheral blood mononuclear cells from blood. Magnetic immunoseparation with Miltenyi isolation kits was used to isolate CD4+ and CD8+ T cells from PBMC. Priming for cDNA synthesis came from the TCR beta constant segment, and two successive PCR amplification steps followed. Sequencing of the libraries produced 2 x 150 bp reads on Illumina HiSeq 2000/2500, MiSeq or NextSeq. Reads were demultiplexed and grouped by UMI with MIGEC, and clonotypes were assembled and quantified with MiTCR. To exclude erroneous sequences, any TCR cDNA sequence not supported by at least two reads was discarded. The tcR package was used for downstream repertoire analysis, and clonotypes were matched across fractions by CDR3 nucleotide sequence plus V segment. VDJmatch was used to annotate antigen specificity against VDJdb, with one amino acid substitution allowed in CDR3.

Here the chain combines TRBV12-3 or TRBV12-4 and TRBJ2-5, with no reliable assignment of the D segment. This clonotype was obtained from a man aged 45 to 65 who received an inactivated influenza vaccine. Donor details come from another sample of the same person, matched by shared clones. The sample consisted of CD4+ T cells sorted from PBMCs, taken approximately 12 days after vaccination. CDR3 sequence: CASSPLGYQETQYF. The nucleotide sequence reads TGTGCCAGCAGTCCCTTGGGGTACCAAGAGACCCAGTACTTC.